This is a list of T cell receptor beta chains from one sample in a study of blood T cell repertoires in COVID-19. Sequencing was performed with immunoSEQ multiplex PCR; in TCRdb, only in-frame clones are kept and a portion is missing. The sample holds some 330,000 clones, about four fifths seen once. Sequencing was performed on PBMCs or T cells enriched from blood (not recorded which). These receptors all come from a woman in her fifties or sixties who had recovered from COVID-19. CDR3s leave out the opening cysteine and the closing phenylalanine or tryptophan. The D gene is left open where the match is weak.

j_call d_call v_call cdr3_aa
TRBJ2-5 NA TRBV6-2/TRBV6-3 ASSNVRETQY
TRBJ1-1 NA TRBV27 ASSFQGSTEAF
TRBJ2-1 TRBD1 TRBV5-5 ASTVRGLTNYNEQF
TRBJ2-7 TRBD2 TRBV7-3 ASSLIGGGSYEQY
TRBJ1-6 TRBD1 TRBV19 ASSIIGTGMGSPLH
TRBJ1-1 NA TRBV7-9 ASSLATTAEAF
TRBJ2-3 TRBD2 TRBV9 ASSVASGGNTQY
TRBJ2-2 TRBD1 TRBV5-5 ASSLLTGGVTGELF
TRBJ2-2 NA TRBV7-9 ASSLWEPNTGELF
TRBJ1-4 TRBD1 TRBV3-1/TRBV3-2 ASSRQGVEKLF
TRBJ2-7 TRBD1 TRBV4-1 ASSQSGTGLYEQY
TRBJ1-4 TRBD1 TRBV25-1 ASSELTGGIATNEKLF
TRBJ1-4 NA TRBV19 ASSIGRFITTNEKLF
TRBJ1-5 NA TRBV30 AWSPSHIQGSRWPQH
TRBJ2-1 NA TRBV30 AWSVLTGDEQF
TRBJ1-1 NA TRBV7-2 ASSLNQGRTEAF
TRBJ2-3 NA TRBV20-1 SASFSANTQY
TRBJ2-6 NA TRBV3-1/TRBV3-2 ASSPPLSGANVLT
TRBJ2-3 NA TRBV5-1 ASSSPSDTQY
TRBJ1-1 NA TRBV18 ASSAQTLNTEAF
TRBJ2-5 NA TRBV7-9 ASSHQQGRQETQY
TRBJ2-7 TRBD2 TRBV19 ASSIDSGRMGEQY
TRBJ2-2 TRBD1 TRBV19 ASTARLTGMRAGELF
TRBJ1-1 NA TRBV7-9 ASSSFGGGSVNTEAF
TRBJ2-1 TRBD2 TRBV7-9 ASSSTPLTSFDYNEQF
TRBJ1-2 TRBD1 TRBV30 AWRPQGAGGYT
TRBJ2-5 NA TRBV19 ASSWSVGTQY
TRBJ1-2 NA TRBV9 ASSTTGIYGYT
TRBJ2-1 TRBD2 TRBV9 ASSVFRTSTYNEQF
TRBJ1-2 NA TRBV20-1 SASGVDKAGGYT
TRBJ2-7 NA TRBV7-2 ASSLGISGPYEQY
TRBJ2-7 NA TRBV12-3/TRBV12-4 ASSFLDEQY
TRBJ1-2 NA TRBV5-4 ASRTRVSDGYT
TRBJ1-1 TRBD1 TRBV3-1/TRBV3-2 ASRRQGNTEAF
TRBJ2-5 TRBD2 TRBV2 ASSYPGGTQY
TRBJ1-6 TRBD1 TRBV2 ASRTGGDLPPLH
TRBJ2-1 NA TRBV27 ASSLSAASSYNEQF
TRBJ1-3 NA TRBV18 ASSPVQGLGNTIY
TRBJ2-3 NA TRBV6-5 ASRGPGTDTQY
TRBJ2-1 TRBD2 TRBV15 ATSRPGTSGTQNEQF
TRBJ2-1 NA TRBV19 ASSISPTGGSEQF
TRBJ2-6 NA TRBV4-1 ASSPEFSGANVLT
TRBJ1-3 TRBD1 TRBV2 ASRGTGFGNTIY
TRBJ1-6 NA TRBV6-5 ASSYSGTLRSPLH
TRBJ2-2 NA TRBV29-1 SVGAARTGELF
TRBJ2-5 NA TRBV20-1 SASTGETQY
TRBJ1-4 TRBD1 TRBV2 ASGDRGGEKLF
TRBJ2-7 NA TRBV5-4 ASSYGSDYVEQY
TRBJ2-7 NA TRBV4-1 ASSQVGEAYEQY
TRBJ1-2 NA TRBV7-9 ASSLVTLYGYT
TRBJ1-2 TRBD1 TRBV4-3 ASSRDSKWGGYT
TRBJ2-1 TRBD2 TRBV6-5 ASSYSIAGGGDEQF
TRBJ1-1 NA TRBV18 ASSPKTGMNTEAF
TRBJ1-6 TRBD1 TRBV27 ASSDPGTGFKNSPLH
TRBJ2-2 NA TRBV19 ASSKYLDGRTGELF
TRBJ2-1 TRBD1 TRBV11-2 ASSQGTGTNEQF
TRBJ2-7 TRBD2 TRBV19 ASSSGLAGGLSYEQY